This T cell receptor beta chain was profiled in a study of metastatic and nonmetastatic thyroid tumors. About the research overall: Both malignant and benign thyroid patients supplied peripheral blood and tumor or nodule tissue samples, across which the repertoires of these patients were then compared.

V gave up 5 bases and J gave up 0 bases; unmatched junction bases: 6. The CDR3 totals 16 residues. This clone was counted many times. Its antigen is undetermined. Original processing notes: What underpinned the distant-metastasis classifier for papillary thyroid cancer was the set of CDR3 differences across clinicopathological groups. Using MiXCR, TCRdb reanalyzed the PCR reads. These V and J calls originate from TCRdb's pipeline instead of the authors' own analysis. This sample has around 25,000 clones, with about 16% found just once. Broader study findings: Compared with benign nodules, malignant thyroid tumors were reported to have significantly higher TCR beta diversity in both blood and tumor.

No treatment had been given to any patient before thyroid surgery. The rearrangement links TRBV12-3 or TRBV12-4 to TRBJ1-3, with 8 bases identical to TRBD1. Material for sequencing was blood. This sequence originates from a female donor with papillary thyroid cancer or a benign thyroid nodule (not recorded which). Some clones in this sample may be carry-over from other donors' samples. CDR3 DNA: TGTGCCAGCAGTGCGAGACAGGGGACCTCTGGAAACACCATATATTTT. Amino acid sequence: CASSARQGTSGNTIYF.